This TCR beta chain came from a study of identical twins. TCRdb recomputed calls from the 5' RACE reads with MiXCR, one row per CDR3 protein. The table shows roughly 690,000 distinct CDR3 sequences, with roughly 6.2% occurring only once. Many counts were recorded for this clonotype. The source is a man between 18 and 29 years old in good health. Sequencing input: naive T cells sorted from blood.

The CDR3 sequence: CSADSGRRTTGELFF. For the CDR3, the DNA is TGCAGCGCGGATAGCGGGAGGCGTACCACCGGGGAGCTGTTTTTT. The chain joins TRBV29-1 to TRBJ2-2, with 10 bases lining up with TRBD2. The germline gives CDR1 SQVTM, CDR2 ANQGSEA. Germline trimming cut 7 bases from V and 4 bases from J; bases unmatched to any gene: 9. The CDR3 spans 15 residues.